This T cell receptor (beta chain) appears in the sequencing data of a study of monozygotic twins with inflammatory bowel disease (dated by TCRdb to the late 2010s). At the level of the whole study: A total of some 30 monozygotic twin pairs were included in the full study, comprising nine German pairs (four IBD-concordant, five IBD-discordant) and 19 IBD-discordant Danish pairs. Each individual had, on average, about 151 000 unique TCRalpha sequences and 181 000 unique TCRbeta sequences available for analysis. Disease-associated traits were sought mainly through comparisons between IBD patients and their genetically identical healthy co-twins within discordant pairs. Study-level results and caveats: The results gave no support for a single strong signal or clonotype linked to IBD. Differing immunosuppressive treatments among patients may have added background noise and inter-individual variability to the repertoires. The analysis was unable to tell apart different T cell subtypes. Concordant and discordant twins showed no difference in repertoire similarity, possibly because of limited statistical power. Compared with healthy twins, IBD patients had fewer clonotypes in common with other individuals, a difference most pronounced in patients showing signs of disease activity. TCRbeta repertoire diversity, by inverse Simpson index, was decreased in IBD patients compared with their healthy co-twins.

From each donor, a roughly 2.7 ml peripheral blood sample was collected into PAXgene tubes and kept at -80 degrees C. Total RNA was isolated from whole blood with the PAXgene blood miRNA kit on an automated QIAcube, without T cell sorting. Deep TCRalpha and TCRbeta repertoire profiling with unique molecular barcoding was performed on peripheral blood of monozygotic twin pairs concordant or discordant for inflammatory bowel disease. Smoking habits were recorded for all twin pairs, and individuals were classified as current, former or never smokers. Sequences SGHNT (CDR1) and YYREEE (CDR2) are obtained from the germline V gene (reference sequence). The CDR3 spans 15 residues, from the cysteine through the phenylalanine. DNA for this receptor is not on file. Library preparation employed 5' RACE. Each TCR library was prepared from around 3,200 ng of total RNA. cDNA was synthesized with SMARTScribe reverse transcriptase in eight separate reactions per sample. During cDNA synthesis, unique molecular identifiers containing a 6-nucleotide sample barcode were introduced by template switching. TCRalpha and TCRbeta cDNA was amplified by two nested PCRs of 16 and 9 cycles, with bead purification after each PCR. Before amplification, the cDNA was treated with uracil DNA-glycosylase and purified using the QIAquick PCR purification kit. The second PCR added Illumina TruSeq-compatible adapters along with sample-specific barcodes. Library quality and concentration were checked on TapeStation and Qubit, and libraries were pooled at around 5.3 ng each. Sequencing of the pooled libraries was done on an Illumina HiSeq2500 single-index Rapid Run using custom sequencing primers and 2 x 100 bp reads. The original methods were these. MiGEC version 1.2.6 was used for UMI-based consensus assembly to correct PCR and sequencing errors. MiXCR version 2.1.1 was used for V(D)J alignment, clonotype assembly and CDR3 extraction. Gene usage, clonotype sharing and MAIT/NKT TCR abundance were normalised by analysing the top 1000, 10 000 and 20 000 clonotypes per sample. Diversity was computed as the inverse Simpson index with the vegan R package after downsampling to 27 000 UMIs. Paired Mann-Whitney U tests on discordant twin pairs were used, with Benjamini-Hochberg multiple-testing correction. The reads went through TCRdb reprocessing, and each CDR3 protein sequence gets one entry with no DNA. In this record, the V and J calls reflect TCRdb's handling and not the investigators' own analysis. The sample table gives about 160,000 distinct CDR3 sequences. The ten top clones hold 7.4% of the sample.

In the case of this clonotype: Its antigen is unknown.

The chain was built from TRBV5-4 and TRBJ1-1. This clonotype originated in a human donor with ulcerative colitis or Crohn's disease, or a healthy co-twin of an affected twin (not recorded which). Sequencing was carried out using blood. The CDR3 in this case is CASSLGVGRSTEAFF. The reference TRBV5-4 and TRBJ1-1 proteins fill in what lies around the CDR3, so the full variable domain reads ETGVTQSPTHLIKTRGQQVTLRCSSQSGHNTVSWYQQALGQGPQFIFQYYREEENGRGNFPPRFSGLQFPNYSSELNVNALELDDSALYLCASSLGVGRSTEAFFGQGTRLTVV.